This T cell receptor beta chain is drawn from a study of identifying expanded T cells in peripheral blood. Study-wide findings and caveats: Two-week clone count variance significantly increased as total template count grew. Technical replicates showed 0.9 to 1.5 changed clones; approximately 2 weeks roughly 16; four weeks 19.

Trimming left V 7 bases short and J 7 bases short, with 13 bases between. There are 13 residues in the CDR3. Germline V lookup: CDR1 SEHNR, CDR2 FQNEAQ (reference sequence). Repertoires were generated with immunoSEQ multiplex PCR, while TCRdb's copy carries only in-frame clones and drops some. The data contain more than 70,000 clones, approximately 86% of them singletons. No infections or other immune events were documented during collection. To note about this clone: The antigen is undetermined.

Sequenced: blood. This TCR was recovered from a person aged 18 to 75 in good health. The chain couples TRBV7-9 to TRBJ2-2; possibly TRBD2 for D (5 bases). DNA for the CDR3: TGTGCCAGCACCCCCGGGGTTGGCGGGGAGCTGTTTTTT. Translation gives CASTPGVGGELFF.